One sample yielded the 11 T cell receptor beta chains listed below, sequenced in a study of CD8 T cells in Susac syndrome. Reverse transcription of roughly 0.5 to 1 ug RNA was carried out with random hexamers. One entry per CDR3 protein, called by TCRdb with MiXCR from the immunoSEQ multiplex PCR reads. The data show under 200,000 distinct CDR3 sequences, 90% to 95% seen once. The sequenced sample was CD4+ T cells from PBMCs. All receptors come from a human donor with Susac syndrome.

This sequence joins TRBV20-1 and TRBJ2-7; 11 bases map to TRBD2. The germline V gene has CDR1 DFQATT and CDR2 SNEGSKA (reference sequence). V lost 7 bases and J lost 6; bases outside the gene matches: 11. This CDR3 comprises 14 residues. CDR3 protein: CSVTGLAEPPEQYF. In DNA form, the CDR3 reads TGCAGTGTTACGGGACTAGCGGAGCCTCCCGAGCAGTACTTC.

The CDR3 is CASSFTTGTGNYGYTF. The CDR3 coding sequence is TGTGCCAGCAGTTTTACCACCGGGACAGGGAACTATGGCTACACCTTC. This sequence joins TRBV12-3 or TRBV12-4 and TRBJ1-2, with 9 bases aligning to TRBD1. The V gene end was trimmed by 3 bases and the J gene end by 2 bases; junction bases not matched to a gene: 7. The CDR3 is 16 amino acids.

This rearrangement joins TRBV29-1 to TRBJ2-7, with TRBD1 as a possible D gene (5 bases). CDR3 length equals 14 residues. Trimming left V 5 bases short and J 6 bases short, with 20 bases between. Germline values: CDR1 SQVTM, CDR2 ANQGSEA. CDR3 DNA sequence: TGCAGCGTTCAAATTGAGACCCCAGGGTCCGAGCAGTACTTC. It is translated as CSVQIETPGSEQYF.

This clonotype was observed once. The chain couples TRBV19 to TRBJ1-5; TRBD1 is a possible D gene (6 bases). V dropped 5 bases and J dropped 1 base, with 15 bases sitting between them. The CDR3 has 16 amino acids. Germline lookup yields CDR1 LNHDA and CDR2 SQIVND (reference sequence). CDR3 loop: CASSRTGARSNQPQHF. CDR3 in DNA: TGTGCCAGTAGTCGAACGGGGGCGCGGAGCAATCAGCCCCAGCATTTT.

The chain recombines TRBV21-1 with TRBJ2-7; the tabulated D call, TRBD1, remains unverified against the DNA. TRBV21-1 is given as a pseudogene. CDR3 size: 17 residues. CDR3 nucleotides: TGTGCCAGCAGCAAAGATATCAGGGGGCATTACTCCTACGAGCAGTACTTC. This sequence encodes CASSKDIRGHYSYEQYF.

The chain joins TRBV7-3 to TRBJ2-3, with 8 positions matching TRBD2. Germline CDR1 is SGHTA and CDR2 is FQGTGA. Germline trimming cut 5 bases from V and 3 bases from J; bases unmatched to any gene: 7. The CDR3 consists of 15 residues. CDR3 in DNA: TGTGCCAGCAGCACACAAGCGGGAGCGACAGATACGCAGTATTTT. Translated, it gives CASSTQAGATDTQYF.

V usage is TRBV27 and J usage is TRBJ2-3; the D gene is possibly TRBD1 (5 bases). The CDR3 runs 12 residues. Trimming took 2 bases from V and 5 from J, leaving 5 bases between them. Germline CDR1 is MNHEY and CDR2 is SMNVEV (reference sequence). The CDR3 nucleotides read TGTGCCAGCAGTTTAAGGGGAGATACGCAGTATTTT. Its protein is CASSLRGDTQYF.

This clonotype was picked up one time. This rearrangement joins TRBV14 to TRBJ2-1, with D possibly TRBD2 on 6 matching bases. Trimming pared 1 base from V and 12 bases from J, leaving 10 bases between. The CDR3 spans 12 residues. Germline V gene sequence: CDR1 SGHDN, CDR2 FVKESK. CDR3 DNA: TGTGCCAGCAGCCAAGCTGGGAGGCCGCAGTTCTTC. It encodes CASSQAGRPQFF.

The CDR3 DNA sequence: TGTGCCAGCAGCTCGGGACAGGGTGACTCCTACGAGCAGTACTTC. Protein product: CASSSGQGDSYEQYF. V is TRBV11-2 and J is TRBJ2-7, with 9 bases identical to TRBD1. The CDR3 is made up of 15 amino acids. V lost 4 bases and J lost 0; bases outside the gene matches: 4. Germline values: CDR1 SGHAT, CDR2 FQNNGV.

The chain links TRBV6-5 to TRBJ1-2; 11 bases agree with TRBD1. V trimming: 2 bases; J trimming: 3 bases; junction bases outside the gene matches: 14. CDR1 is MNHEY, CDR2 SVGAGI, per germline. The CDR3 is made up of 19 amino acids. The CDR3 sequence is CASSYEAGTGGFEDYGYTF. The DNA for the CDR3 is TGTGCCAGCAGTTACGAGGCCGGGACAGGGGGATTTGAAGACTATGGCTACACCTTC.

The V call is TRBV19, the J call TRBJ1-5, with D hard to call. The CDR3 contains 14 residues. Trimming pared 9 bases from V and 3 bases from J, leaving 15 bases between. CDR1 is LNHDA, CDR2 SQIVND, per germline (reference sequence). This chain's CDR3 is CASTQVEFNQPQHF. In nucleotides, the CDR3 is TGTGCCAGCACCCAGGTAGAATTCAATCAGCCCCAGCATTTT.